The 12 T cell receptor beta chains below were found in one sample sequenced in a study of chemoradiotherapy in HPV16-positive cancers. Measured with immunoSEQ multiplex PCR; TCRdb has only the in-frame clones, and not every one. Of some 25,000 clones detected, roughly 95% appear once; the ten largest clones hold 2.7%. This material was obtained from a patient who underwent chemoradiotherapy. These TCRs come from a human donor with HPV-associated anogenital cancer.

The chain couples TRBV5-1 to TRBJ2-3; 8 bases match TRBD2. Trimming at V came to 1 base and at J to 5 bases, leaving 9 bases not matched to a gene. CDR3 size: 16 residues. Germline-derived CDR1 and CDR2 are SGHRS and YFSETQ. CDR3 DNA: TGCGCCAGCAGCTTGCCCGGGGGGGCAACGGGAGATACGCAGTATTTT. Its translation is CASSLPGGATGDTQYF.

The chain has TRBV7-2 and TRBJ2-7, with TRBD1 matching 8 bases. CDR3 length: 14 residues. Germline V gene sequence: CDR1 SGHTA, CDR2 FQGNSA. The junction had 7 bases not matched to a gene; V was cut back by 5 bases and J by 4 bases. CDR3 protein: CASSPGQAAYEQYF. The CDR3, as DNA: TGTGCCAGCAGCCCGGGACAGGCGGCTTACGAGCAGTACTTC.

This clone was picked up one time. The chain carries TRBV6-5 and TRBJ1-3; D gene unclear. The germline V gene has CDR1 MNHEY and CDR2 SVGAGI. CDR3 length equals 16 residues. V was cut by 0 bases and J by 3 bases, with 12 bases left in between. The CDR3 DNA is TGTGCCAGCAGTTACTCAACCCCTAGATTTGGAAACACCATATATTTT. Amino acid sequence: CASSYSTPRFGNTIYF.

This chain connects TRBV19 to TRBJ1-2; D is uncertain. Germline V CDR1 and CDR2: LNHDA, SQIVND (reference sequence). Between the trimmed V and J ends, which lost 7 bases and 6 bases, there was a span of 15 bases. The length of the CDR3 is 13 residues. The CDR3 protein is CASTRDPRDGYTF. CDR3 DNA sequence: TGTGCCAGTACTCGAGATCCCCGGGATGGCTACACCTTC.

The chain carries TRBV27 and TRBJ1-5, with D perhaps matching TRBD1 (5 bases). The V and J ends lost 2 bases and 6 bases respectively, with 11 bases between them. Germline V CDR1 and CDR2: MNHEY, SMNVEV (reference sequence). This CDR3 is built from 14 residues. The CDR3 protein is CASSLQGGRQPQHF. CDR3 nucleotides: TGTGCCAGCAGTTTACAGGGAGGACGTCAGCCCCAGCATTTT.

The chain's CDR3 is CASSLGVTSGQETQYF. The CDR3 nucleotides are TGTGCCAGCAGCTTAGGGGTCACTAGCGGGCAAGAGACCCAGTACTTC. This rearrangement joins TRBV11-2 to TRBJ2-5; 9 bases align to TRBD2. The germline V gene encodes CDR1 SGHAT and CDR2 FQNNGV. This CDR3 is 16 amino acids long. Trimming cost V 1 base and J 2 bases; bases outside gene matches: 5.

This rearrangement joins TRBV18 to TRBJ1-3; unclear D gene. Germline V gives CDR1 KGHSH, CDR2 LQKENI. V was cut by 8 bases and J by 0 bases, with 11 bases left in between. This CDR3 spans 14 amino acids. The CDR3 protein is CASRTTLSGNTIYF. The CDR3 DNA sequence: TGTGCCAGCAGGACCACCCTCTCTGGAAACACCATATATTTT.

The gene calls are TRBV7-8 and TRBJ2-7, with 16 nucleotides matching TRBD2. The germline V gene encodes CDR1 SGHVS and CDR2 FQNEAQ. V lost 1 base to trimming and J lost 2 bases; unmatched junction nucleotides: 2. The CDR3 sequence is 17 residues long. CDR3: CASSLGGLAGGTYEQYF. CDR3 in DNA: TGTGCCAGCAGCTTAGGGGGACTAGCGGGAGGGACCTACGAGCAGTACTTC.

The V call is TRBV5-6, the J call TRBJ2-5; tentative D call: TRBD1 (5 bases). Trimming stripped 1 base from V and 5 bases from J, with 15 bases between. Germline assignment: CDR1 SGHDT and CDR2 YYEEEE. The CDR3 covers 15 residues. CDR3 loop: CASSLFSRVEETQYF. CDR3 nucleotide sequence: TGTGCCAGCAGCTTGTTCTCCAGGGTTGAGGAGACCCAGTACTTC.

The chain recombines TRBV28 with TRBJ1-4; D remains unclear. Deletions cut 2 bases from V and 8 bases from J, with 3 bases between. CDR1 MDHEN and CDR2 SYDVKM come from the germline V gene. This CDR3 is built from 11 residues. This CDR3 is CASSLVEKLFF. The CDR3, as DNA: TGTGCCAGCAGTTTAGTGGAAAAACTGTTTTTT.

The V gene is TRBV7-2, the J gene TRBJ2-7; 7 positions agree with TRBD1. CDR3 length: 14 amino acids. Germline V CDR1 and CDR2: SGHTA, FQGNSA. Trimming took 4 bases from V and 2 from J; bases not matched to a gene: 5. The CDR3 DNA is TGTGCCAGCAGCTCCCGGACAGGACCCTACGAGCAGTACTTC. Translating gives CASSSRTGPYEQYF.

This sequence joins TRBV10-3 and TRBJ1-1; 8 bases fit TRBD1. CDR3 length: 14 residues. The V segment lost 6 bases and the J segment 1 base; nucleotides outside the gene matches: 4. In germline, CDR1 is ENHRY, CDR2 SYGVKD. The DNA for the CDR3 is TGTGCCATCAGCCGGACAGGGCAGAACACTGAAGCTTTCTTT. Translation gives CAISRTGQNTEAFF.